A single TCR beta chain is shown here with its context. The data derive from a study of cytotoxic CD8 clonotypes in ibrutinib-treated CLL. Germline CDR1 reads SGHTA; CDR2 reads FQGTGA. V lost 2 bases to trimming and J lost 3 bases; unmatched junction nucleotides: 1. This CDR3 spans 14 amino acids. Assay used: immunoSEQ multiplex PCR; TCRdb lists only in-frame clones, some missing. This table holds about 130,000 clones, around three quarters found once. Sequencing used PBMCs, obtained after 12 months of ibrutinib treatment. This chain connects TRBV7-3 to TRBJ2-1; TRBD2 matches at 7 bases. This TCR was sampled from a human donor with chronic lymphocytic leukemia. This chain's CDR3 is CASSLRGSYNEQFF. The CDR3 nucleotides are TGTGCCAGCAGCTTACGCGGGAGCTACAATGAGCAGTTCTTC.